Reported below is one T cell receptor beta chain. The sample originates from a study of blood T cell repertoires in COVID-19. Across the study: The cDNA or gDNA used as material had been derived from T cells, B-cell-depleted T cells, or PBMCs.

The table came from immunoSEQ multiplex PCR; TCRdb's copy has only in-frame clones and leaves some out. The repertoire holds roughly 150,000 clones, with about 88% as singletons. This CDR3 is built from 16 residues. Germline V lookup: CDR1 MNHEY, CDR2 SVGEGT. Losses at the gene ends were 6 bases for V and 1 base for J; bases not matched to a gene: 11. Sequencing used peripheral blood. This sequence originates from a woman aged 80 or older with COVID-19, enrolled during active disease. V usage is TRBV6-2 or TRBV6-3 and J usage is TRBJ2-7; TRBD1 aligns across 8 bases. The CDR3 spells CASSRGQGGFSYEQYF. The CDR3 DNA sequence: TGTGCCAGCAGCCGCGGACAGGGCGGCTTTTCCTACGAGCAGTACTTC.